This T cell receptor (beta chain) derives from a study of OX40 agonist ivuxolimab in advanced cancers. Whole-study context: Prior therapy, whether anti-PD-1, anti-PD-L1 or anti-CTLA-4, was allowed, and approximately 37% had some. Three patients had partial responses: one hepatocellular carcinoma, two cutaneous melanoma.

Germline V gives CDR1 SQVTM, CDR2 ANQGSEA. V was clipped by 1 base and J by 1 base, with 7 bases between them. The CDR3 is 13 residues long. Regarding this clone: The sample has other DNA sequences that encode this CDR3 too.

The data were produced by immunoSEQ multiplex PCR, yet TCRdb's version contains in-frame clones alone and is incomplete. The repertoire consists of around 78,000 clones, with around 90% occurring once and the leading ten covering 0.2% to 0.3%. Sequenced here: CD4+ or CD8+ T cells sorted from blood, sampled in a trial of the OX40 agonist ivuxolimab. This receptor was taken from an adult with an advanced solid tumor such as melanoma, head and neck, liver or kidney cancer. V is TRBV29-1 and J is TRBJ1-1, with D possibly TRBD1 on 5 matching bases. The CDR3, as DNA: TGCAGCGTTGAAGGACAGTGGAACACTGAAGCTTTCTTT. It codes for CSVEGQWNTEAFF.